The TCR beta chain under discussion was sequenced for a study of T cell responses to AZD1222 COVID-19 vaccine. As for this clone: Its antigen remains unknown.

Here immunoSEQ multiplex PCR was the method, and the copy in TCRdb shows in-frame clones only, minus some. The sample lists about 150,000 clones; approximately 80% were seen once. CDR3 length equals 16 residues. The V end lost 1 base, the J end lost 8 bases, and 17 bases lay between the germline ends. CDR1 MNHEY and CDR2 SVGEGT come from the germline V gene. Study conclusions and caveats: Vaccine-related CD4 TCRs covered spike, predominating at 160-218 and 743-854. Repertoire sampling was restricted to post-peak T cell response timepoints. White British people made up most donors, females outnumbered males, and clonal diversity was possibly underestimated. Spike-specific TCR depth and breadth grew after two AZD1222 doses.

This chain joins TRBV6-2 or TRBV6-3 and TRBJ1-4, with a weak D call TRBD1 (5 bases). This receptor was obtained from an adult in good health. The input for sequencing was peripheral blood, taken on day 0 of AZD1222 vaccination. CDR3 loop: CASSYFAGRESEKLFF. The DNA of the CDR3 is TGTGCCAGCAGTTACTTTGCGGGCAGGGAGTCGGAAAAACTGTTTTTT.